The 12 T cell receptor beta chains listed next were all sequenced from one sample in a study of regulatory T cells in long-lasting Graves disease. Time point: persistent/refractory GD, antithyroid drugs over 5 years with positive TRAb. Generation of the TCR library employed RNA extracted from PBMCs. Combining iRepertoire HTBI primers with Arm-PCR of CDR3 regions, the authors built TCR beta libraries. TCRdb reanalysed the multiplex PCR reads using MiXCR and keeps one entry per CDR3 protein. This table holds roughly 300,000 distinct CDR3 sequences, about 20% found once. Material: peripheral blood mononuclear cells (PBMCs), obtained when the disease was refractory, from a patient treated with antithyroid drugs. Every receptor here comes from a female donor with Graves disease.

The chain recombines TRBV11-1 with TRBJ2-2; 10 nucleotides align to TRBD1. Trimming removed 5 bases from V and 5 bases from J; junction bases left unmatched: 5. In germline, CDR1 is SGHAT, CDR2 FQDESV (reference sequence). The CDR3 is 15 residues long. The CDR3 sequence is CASSKGQGYTGELFF. The CDR3 region has the DNA TGTGCCAGCAGCAAGGGACAGGGGTATACCGGGGAGCTGTTTTTT.

This clonotype was seen a handful of times. V gene TRBV7-9 combines with J gene TRBJ2-5; D remains unclear. CDR1 SEHNR and CDR2 FQNEAQ come from the germline V gene (reference sequence). V lost 7 bases to trimming and J lost 7 bases, with 19 bases between them. The CDR3 spans 14 residues. CDR3 nucleotide sequence: TGTGCCAGCATCCTCTCCGGAGTTCTTGGGACCCAGTACTTC. Its protein is CASILSGVLGTQYF.

The rearrangement uses TRBV20-1 and TRBJ1-1; D is perhaps TRBD1 (6 bases). The CDR3 is 15 residues long. V was trimmed by 3 bases and J by 8 bases, leaving 22 bases between them. CDR1 DFQATT and CDR2 SNEGSKA come from the germline V gene (reference sequence). As DNA, the CDR3 is TGCAGTGCTAGGGGTTCTAAGGACAGCCCTGAAGAAGCTTTCTTT. It translates to CSARGSKDSPEEAFF.

Only a few counts were recorded for this clonotype. The chain joins TRBV5-6 to TRBJ1-2; D is undetermined. Looked up from germline, CDR1 is SGHDT and CDR2 is YYEEEE. This CDR3 is 14 amino acids long. V dropped 0 bases and J dropped 2 bases, with 8 bases sitting between them. CDR3 protein: CASSLGPDNYGYTF. In DNA form, the CDR3 reads TGTGCCAGCAGCTTGGGCCCGGACAACTATGGCTACACCTTC.

The gene calls are TRBV20-1 and TRBJ2-3; 11 positions agree with TRBD2. Germline CDR1 reads DFQATT; CDR2 reads SNEGSKA (reference sequence). This CDR3 has 15 amino acids. With 6 bases clipped from V and 6 bases from J, the junction kept 11 bases outside the gene matches. The chain's CDR3 is CSANRVAGGFDTQYF. In DNA, the CDR3 is TGCAGTGCCAACCGGGTAGCGGGAGGGTTTGATACGCAGTATTTT.

This clonotype has only a few counts. The chain joins TRBV5-1 to TRBJ1-1, with D perhaps TRBD1 (6 bases). Trimming stripped 4 bases from V and 5 bases from J, with 18 bases between. Germline CDR1 and CDR2: SGHRS and YFSETQ. The CDR3 loop spans 15 amino acids. CDR3 in DNA: TGCGCCAGCAGCCTGAGGGGGGCGGGGGAAACTGAAGCTTTCTTT. Translating it yields CASSLRGAGETEAFF.

This rearrangement joins TRBV27 to TRBJ1-6; no firm D call. Germline V gene sequence: CDR1 MNHEY, CDR2 SMNVEV (reference sequence). V was shortened by 8 bases and J by 10 bases, with 27 bases between the two germline ends. The CDR3 contains 17 residues. This chain's CDR3 is CASGPRSRPGSQSPLHF. DNA of the CDR3: TGTGCCAGCGGTCCACGATCCCGCCCGGGGTCGCAGTCACCCCTCCACTTT.

Ten or more counts support this clonotype. V and J are TRBV11-2 and TRBJ2-5, with 11 bases matching TRBD2. Germline values: CDR1 SGHAT, CDR2 FQNNGV. With V trimmed by 5 bases and J by 2 bases, 7 bases remained unmatched. The CDR3 extends over 16 amino acids. The CDR3 DNA follows: TGTGCCAGCAGCCCCGCGGGACTAGCGGTTCAAGAGACCCAGTACTTC. Translation: CASSPAGLAVQETQYF.

The sample holds a few counts of this clonotype. This chain joins TRBV30 and TRBJ2-7, with 7 bases lining up with TRBD1. With 0 bases clipped from V and 6 bases from J, the junction kept 5 bases outside the gene matches. The germline gives CDR1 GTSNPN, CDR2 SVGIG (reference sequence). The CDR3 runs 13 residues. The CDR3 reads CAWSVTGVSEQYF. The CDR3 nucleotides are TGTGCCTGGAGTGTAACAGGGGTATCCGAGCAGTACTTC.

This chain uses TRBV27 with TRBJ2-7; the D gene is possibly TRBD2 (6 bases). The CDR3 contains 13 residues. Trimming pared 11 bases from V and 0 bases from J, leaving 14 bases between. Germline V gene lookup returns CDR1 MNHEY and CDR2 SMNVEV (reference sequence). The chain's CDR3 is CAAQGGSSYEQYF. The CDR3 nucleotides read TGTGCCGCCCAGGGAGGAAGCTCCTACGAGCAGTACTTC.

This clonotype turned up a few times. V gene TRBV11-2 combines with J gene TRBJ2-7; D remains ambiguous. CDR3 size: 13 residues. The V end was cut by 0 bases, the J end by 5 bases, with 8 bases between. Germline CDR1 is SGHAT and CDR2 is FQNNGV. CDR3 protein: CASSLEPWDEQYF. CDR3 bases: TGTGCCAGCAGCTTAGAACCGTGGGACGAGCAGTACTTC.

There are a few counts of this clonotype. The chain combines TRBV14 with TRBJ2-5; D is undetermined. From germline, CDR1 is SGHDN and CDR2 FVKESK. The CDR3 is made up of 16 amino acids. Trimming shortened V by 1 base and J by 4 bases, and 16 bases separated the two germline ends. The CDR3 bases are TGTGCCAGCAGCCAAGGGTTAGTAGTGCTTGGAGAGACCCAGTACTTC. Protein sequence: CASSQGLVVLGETQYF.